The clone carrying this TCR beta chain was observed at least ten times. These data belong to a study of CD8+CD57+ T cells in acquired aplastic anemia. Sequencing involved patients with CD8+CD57+ cell expansion previously shown by flow cytometry. There was no therapy given to any patient before the blood sampling took place. Trimming pared 3 bases from V and 4 bases from J, leaving 3 bases between. The length of the CDR3 is 11 residues. Germline CDR1 reads SNHLY; CDR2 reads FYNNEI. Investigators profiled TCR beta VDJ and CDR3 from genomic DNA template. TCRdb analysed the reads with MiXCR anew, one entry per CDR3 protein. The sample holds a few hundred thousand distinct CDR3 sequences, 45% to 65% seen once.

This clonotype was obtained from a human donor with aplastic anemia. The sample comprised sorted CD4+, CD8+, or CD8+CD57+ T cells (not recorded which) from PBMCs. The V gene is TRBV2, the J gene TRBJ2-5; D unclear. The CDR3 here is CASSELETQYF. CDR3 in DNA: TGTGCCAGCAGTGAGCTAGAGACCCAGTACTTC.